The TCR beta chain under discussion was sequenced for a study of T cells in localized non-small cell lung cancer. General study results and limits: T cell clonality was highest in uninvolved adjacent lung, above tumor.

The CDR3 totals 17 residues. Germline V lookup: CDR1 MDHEN, CDR2 SYDVKM. After removal of 2 bases from V and 6 bases from J, the junction contained 13 bases not matched to a gene. The assay was immunoSEQ multiplex PCR, and TCRdb's table has in-frame clones only and misses some. The data contain about 3,300 clones, less than 65% of them singletons. As for this clone: Its antigen is as yet unknown.

Sequencing was performed on lymph node tissue, taken before any cancer treatment. J is TRBJ1-5 and V is TRBV28; 7 bases fit TRBD1. The clonotype was recovered from a woman aged 18-50 years with stage I lung adenocarcinoma. CDR3 coding DNA: TGTGCCAGCAGTTTAGGCCCAGCGGCAGGGGGACTTCAGCCCCAGCATTTT. Encoded protein: CASSLGPAAGGLQPQHF.